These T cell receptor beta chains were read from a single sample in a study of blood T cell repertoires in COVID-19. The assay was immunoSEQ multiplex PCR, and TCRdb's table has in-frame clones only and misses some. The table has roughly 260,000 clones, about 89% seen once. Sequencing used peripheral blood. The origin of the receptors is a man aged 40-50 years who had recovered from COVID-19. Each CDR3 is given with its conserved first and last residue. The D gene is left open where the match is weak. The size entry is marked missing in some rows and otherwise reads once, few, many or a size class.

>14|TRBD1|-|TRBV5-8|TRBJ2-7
CASSSQGINDEQYF
TGTGCCAGCAGCTCACAGGGGATCAACGACGAGCAGTACTTC
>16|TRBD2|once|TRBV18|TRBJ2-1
CARARTSGKINNEQFF
TGTGCCAGGGCCAGGACTAGCGGGAAAATTAACAATGAGCAGTTCTTC
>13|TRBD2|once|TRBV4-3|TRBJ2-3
CASSPSLTSRQYF
TGCGCCAGCAGCCCCTCCCTGACTAGCCGGCAGTATTTT
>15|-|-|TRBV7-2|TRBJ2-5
CASSLGGAIGETQYF
TGTGCCAGCAGCTTAGGGGGAGCCATAGGAGAGACCCAGTACTTC
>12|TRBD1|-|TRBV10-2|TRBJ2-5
CATATGQETQYF
TGCGCCACTGCGACAGGGCAAGAGACCCAGTACTTC
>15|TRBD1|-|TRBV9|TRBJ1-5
CASSVEGQGDQPQHF
TGTGCCAGCAGCGTAGAGGGACAGGGTGATCAGCCCCAGCATTTT
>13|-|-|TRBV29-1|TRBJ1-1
CSVGETAYTEAFF
TGCAGCGTTGGAGAAACAGCTTACACTGAAGCTTTCTTT
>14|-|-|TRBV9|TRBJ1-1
CASSVSQGNTEAFF
TGTGCCAGCAGCGTATCCCAGGGTAACACTGAAGCTTTCTTT
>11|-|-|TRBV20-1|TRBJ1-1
CSARDPSEAFF
TGCAGTGCTAGAGACCCCAGTGAAGCTTTCTTT
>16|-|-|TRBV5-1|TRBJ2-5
CASSLGGQASRETQYF
TGCGCCAGCAGCTTGGGGGGCCAAGCGTCAAGGGAGACCCAGTACTTC
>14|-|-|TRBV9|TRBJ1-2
CASSSRGGGYGYTF
TGTGCCAGCAGCTCTCGGGGAGGGGGCTATGGCTACACCTTC
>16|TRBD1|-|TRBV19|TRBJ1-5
CASRPPGQGGGVAQHF
TGTGCCAGTAGACCACCGGGACAGGGGGGTGGGGTGGCCCAGCATTTT
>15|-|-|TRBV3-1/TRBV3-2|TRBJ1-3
CASSQAMVSGNTIYF
TGTGCCAGCAGCCAAGCTATGGTATCTGGAAACACCATATATTTT
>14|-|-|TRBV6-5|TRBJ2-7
CAASGRGRSNEQYF
TGTGCCGCCTCAGGGCGCGGTAGGTCCAACGAGCAGTACTTC
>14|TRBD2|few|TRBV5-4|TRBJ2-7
CASSIDRGGNEQYF
TGTGCCAGCAGCATCGACCGGGGGGGTAACGAGCAGTACTTC
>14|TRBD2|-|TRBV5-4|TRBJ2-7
CASSRTSGSYEQYF
TGTGCCAGCAGCCGGACTAGCGGGAGCTACGAGCAGTACTTC
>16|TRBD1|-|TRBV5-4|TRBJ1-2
CASSLERTGTYYGYTF
TGTGCCAGCAGCTTGGAGAGGACAGGGACTTATTATGGCTACACCTTC
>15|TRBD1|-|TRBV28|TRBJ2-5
CASSLATGGRETQYF
TGTGCCAGCAGTTTGGCTACAGGGGGCCGGGAGACCCAGTACTTC
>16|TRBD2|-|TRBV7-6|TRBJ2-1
CASSRGLAGGPNEQFF
TGTGCCAGCAGCCGCGGACTAGCGGGAGGGCCAAATGAGCAGTTCTTC
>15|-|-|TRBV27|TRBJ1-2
CASVGGLKGSYGYTF
TGTGCCAGTGTGGGGGGACTCAAAGGCTCTTATGGCTACACCTTC
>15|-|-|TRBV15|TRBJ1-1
CATSRDDIGVTEAFF
TGTGCCACCAGCAGAGATGATATAGGGGTAACTGAAGCTTTCTTT
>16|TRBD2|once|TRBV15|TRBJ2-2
CATSGHASGVTGELFF
TGTGCCACCAGCGGGCACGCTAGCGGAGTCACCGGGGAGCTGTTTTTT
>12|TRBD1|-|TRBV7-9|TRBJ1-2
CASSHSQGVSTF
TGTGCCAGCAGCCACTCACAGGGGGTTTCAACCTTC
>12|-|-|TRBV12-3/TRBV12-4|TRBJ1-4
CASTPTNEKLFF
TGTGCCAGCACTCCAACTAATGAAAAACTGTTTTTT
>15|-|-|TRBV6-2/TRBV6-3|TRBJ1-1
CASSWGGARDTEAFF
TGTGCCAGCAGCTGGGGGGGGGCACGGGACACTGAAGCTTTCTTT
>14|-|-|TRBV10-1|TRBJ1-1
CASRRGPSKTEAFF
TGCGCCAGCAGGCGGGGCCCCTCCAAGACTGAAGCTTTCTTT
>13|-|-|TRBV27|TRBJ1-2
CASSFGADNGYTF
TGTGCCAGCAGTTTTGGGGCGGATAATGGCTACACCTTC
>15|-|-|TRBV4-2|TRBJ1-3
CASSQEPGTGNTIYF
TGTGCCAGCAGCCAAGAGCCGGGAACGGGAAACACCATATATTTT
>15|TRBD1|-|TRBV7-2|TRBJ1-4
CASRKVGTVNEKLFF
TGTGCCAGCAGGAAGGTGGGGACAGTTAATGAAAAACTGTTTTTT